Listed here are 12 T cell receptor beta chains from one sample, sequenced in a study of T cell changes during pregnancy in multiple sclerosis. Some clones are missing from TCRdb's copy, which holds only in-frame ones; the method was immunoSEQ multiplex PCR. The sample has 53,000 or so clones, around 94% seen once. The specimen was CD4+ T cells from peripheral blood mononuclear cells, collected in the second trimester of pregnancy. Receptor source: a female donor with multiple sclerosis, enrolled in a pregnancy study.

V usage is TRBV7-9 and J usage is TRBJ2-3, with no clear D. Trimming stripped 5 bases from V and 1 base from J, with 7 bases between. The CDR3 sequence is 13 residues long. Germline CDR1 and CDR2: SEHNR and FQNEAQ (reference sequence). In DNA, the CDR3 is TGTGCCAGCAGCCCGGTGGGCACAGATACGCAGTATTTT. Its translation is CASSPVGTDTQYF.

This clone was picked up one time. J is TRBJ2-5 and V is TRBV5-1; TRBD1 is a possible D gene (6 bases). Germline V gives CDR1 SGHRS, CDR2 YFSETQ. The CDR3 is made up of 14 amino acids. Between the trimmed V and J ends, which lost 4 bases and 2 bases, there was a span of 12 bases. This CDR3 reads CASSRRTAQETQYF. In nucleotides, the CDR3 is TGCGCCAGCAGCCGACGGACAGCACAAGAGACCCAGTACTTC.

The rearrangement joins TRBV10-3 to TRBJ1-2; 10 bases line up with TRBD1. The CDR3 has 16 residues. Germline V gene sequence: CDR1 ENHRY, CDR2 SYGVKD. Trimming cost V 0 bases and J 4 bases; bases outside gene matches: 5. CDR3 region: CAISESGTGVSYGYTF. The CDR3 DNA is TGTGCCATCAGTGAGTCGGGGACAGGGGTAAGCTATGGCTACACCTTC.

The genes are TRBV5-1 and TRBJ2-7; 9 bases are shared with TRBD2. From germline, CDR1 is SGHRS and CDR2 YFSETQ. V dropped 3 bases and J dropped 7; count of bases not matched to a gene: 14. The CDR3 is 16 residues long. The chain's CDR3 is CASSSLLGGGAREQYF. CDR3 coding DNA: TGCGCCAGCAGCTCTCTACTGGGCGGGGGGGCGAGAGAGCAGTACTTC.

The chain employs TRBV7-9 and TRBJ1-2; 8 bases are shared with TRBD1. Germline V CDR1 and CDR2: SEHNR, FQNEAQ (reference sequence). This CDR3 has 14 residues. The V gene end was trimmed by 3 bases and the J gene end by 13 bases; junction bases not matched to a gene: 13. In DNA, the CDR3 is TGTGCCAGCAGCTTGGGACAGGTTTTACCCCCTATCACCTTC. This translates into CASSLGQVLPPITF.

The gene calls are TRBV29-1 and TRBJ2-3; possible D gene TRBD1, 6 bases. This CDR3 comprises 16 residues. CDR1 SQVTM and CDR2 ANQGSEA come from the germline V gene. As DNA, the CDR3 is TGCGCTAGTATGGGGGCCGAAGTCGGCGCACAAGATACGCAGTATTTT. Protein product: CASMGAEVGAQDTQYF.

The chain joins TRBV30 to TRBJ1-1; TRBD1 might be the D (6 bases). CDR1 GTSNPN and CDR2 SVGIG come from the germline V gene (reference sequence). V was pared by 4 bases and J by 3 bases, with 12 bases between. The CDR3 sequence is 13 residues long. The CDR3 is CAWNRRQDTEAFF. DNA for the CDR3: TGTGCCTGGAACCGAAGACAGGACACTGAAGCTTTCTTT. The full variable domain, in which reference TRBV30 and TRBJ1-1 provide the parts outside the CDR3, is SQTIHQWPATLVQPVGSPLSLECTVEGTSNPNLYWYRQAAGRGLQLLFYSVGIGQISSEVPQNLSASRPQDRQFILSSKKLLLSDSGFYLCAWNRRQDTEAFFGQGTRLTVV.

The chain couples TRBV5-6 to TRBJ2-3, with D perhaps TRBD2 (5 bases). Germline-derived CDR1 and CDR2 are SGHDT and YYEEEE. V dropped 3 bases and J dropped 2 bases, with 13 bases sitting between them. The CDR3 loop spans 15 amino acids. CDR3 in amino acids: CASSYGKRNTDTQYF. CDR3 nucleotides: TGTGCCAGCAGCTACGGGAAGCGGAACACAGATACGCAGTATTTT.

V and J are TRBV19 and TRBJ1-1, with a weak D call TRBD1 (5 bases). The CDR3 loop spans 15 amino acids. The V end lost 4 bases, the J end lost 7 bases, and 19 bases lay between the germline ends. Per germline, CDR1 LNHDA and CDR2 SQIVND (reference sequence). CDR3 DNA sequence: TGTGCCAGTAGTACAGGGTTAGGGATCTCAGTTGAAGCTTTCTTT. Translated: CASSTGLGISVEAFF.

This clone came up once. The chain recombines TRBV7-2 with TRBJ1-2, with a possible D match to TRBD1 (5 bases). The CDR3 has 15 residues. Deletions cut 5 bases from V and 4 bases from J, with 17 bases between. CDR1 SGHTA and CDR2 FQGNSA come from the germline V gene. The CDR3 bases are TGTGCCAGCAGCCCTGGGGGAGGGGTAAGCTATGGCTACACCTTC. This sequence encodes CASSPGGGVSYGYTF.

The V call is TRBV6-6, the J call TRBJ2-7; 7 bases line up with TRBD1. The germline V gene has CDR1 MNHNY and CDR2 SVGAGI (reference sequence). V lost 4 bases and J lost 3; bases outside the gene matches: 3. The CDR3 sequence is 13 residues long. This chain's CDR3 is CASSFRTGYEQYF. In nucleotides, the CDR3 is TGTGCCAGCAGTTTTCGGACAGGCTACGAGCAGTACTTC.

This chain links TRBV7-2 with TRBJ1-1; maybe TRBD1 (5 bases). The CDR3 is 15 residues long. Germline CDR1 SGHTA, CDR2 FQGNSA. Deletions cut 5 bases from V and 1 base from J, with 14 bases between. This CDR3 is CASSAPKGPNTEAFF. DNA for the CDR3: TGTGCCAGCAGCGCTCCCAAGGGGCCGAACACTGAAGCTTTCTTT.